The clone carrying this T cell receptor (beta chain) came up a few times. The data were taken from a study of T-cell reconstitution after alpha-beta-depleted transplantation in children. Using unique molecular identifiers, the investigators prepared the TCRbeta library. In TCRdb, the PCR reads were re-called with MiXCR into one record per CDR3 protein. This sample carries roughly 300,000 distinct CDR3 sequences, approximately 10% of them seen once, and the ten largest clones take 23%. Germline lookup yields CDR1 SNHLY and CDR2 FYNNEI. The CDR3 spans 13 residues. Trimming removed 11 bases at V and 0 bases at J, with 14 bases between.

The specimen comprised peripheral blood, sampled 180 days after TCRalphabeta/CD19-depleted stem cell transplant. V is TRBV2 and J is TRBJ2-7; D not resolved. The receptor was isolated from a male patient between 2 and 10 years old who had a stem cell transplant for chronic granulomatous disease, so the T cells may come from the graft donor. CDR3: CAVHNESSYEQYF. The CDR3, as DNA: TGTGCCGTCCACAACGAGAGCTCCTACGAGCAGTACTTC.